This T cell receptor beta chain is drawn from a study of blood T cell repertoires in COVID-19. Study information: COVID-19 samples from acute and convalescent phases originated in the United States, Italy and Spain. The analysed material was cDNA or gDNA that came from T cells, B-cell-depleted T cells, or PBMCs.

Original processing methods: Amplification of reference gene primers was used by the study to estimate nucleated cell counts. Only in-frame clones appear in the TCRdb table, and some are missing; sequencing was by immunoSEQ multiplex PCR. V and J calls and clone size are copied from that table; D and trimming were computed from the DNA. In the table there are a few hundred thousand clones, 85% of which are singletons. The source of this sequence is a woman aged 18-29 years with acute or convalescent COVID-19. Sequenced: peripheral blood.

The CDR3 loop is CASSLAGQGIANEKLFF. The DNA for the CDR3 is TGTGCCAGCAGCTTGGCCGGACAGGGTATCGCTAATGAAAAACTGTTTTTT. The chain combines TRBV5-4 with TRBJ1-4; the match to TRBD1 covers 8 bases. The trim removed 0 bases at V and 3 bases at J, leaving 7 bases unmatched. This CDR3 comprises 17 residues. Germline lookup yields CDR1 SGHNT and CDR2 YYREEE (reference sequence).